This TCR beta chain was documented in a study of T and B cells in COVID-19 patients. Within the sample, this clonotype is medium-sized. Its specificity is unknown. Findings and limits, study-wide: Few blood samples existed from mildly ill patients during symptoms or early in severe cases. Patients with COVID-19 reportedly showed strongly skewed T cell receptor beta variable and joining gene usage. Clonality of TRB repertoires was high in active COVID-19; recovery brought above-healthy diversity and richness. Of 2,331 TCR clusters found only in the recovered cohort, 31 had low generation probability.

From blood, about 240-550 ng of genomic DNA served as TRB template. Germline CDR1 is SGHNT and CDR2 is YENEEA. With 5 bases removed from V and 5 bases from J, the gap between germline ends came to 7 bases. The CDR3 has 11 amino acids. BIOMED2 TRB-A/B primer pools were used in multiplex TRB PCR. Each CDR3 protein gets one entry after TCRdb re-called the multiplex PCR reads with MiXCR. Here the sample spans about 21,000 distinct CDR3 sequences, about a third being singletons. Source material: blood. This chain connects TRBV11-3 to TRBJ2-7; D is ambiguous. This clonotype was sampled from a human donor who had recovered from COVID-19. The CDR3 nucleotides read TGTGCCAGCAGCACCATGGACGAGCAGTACTTC. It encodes CASSTMDEQYF.